Presented here are 24 T cell receptor beta chains from one specimen sequenced in a study of cytomegalovirus exposure and HLA in healthy donors. PCR used 60 Vbeta primers and 13 Jbeta primers. Produced via immunoSEQ multiplex PCR; TCRdb's table is partial and in-frame only. The data contain more than 150,000 clones, 80% to 85% of them singletons. Specimen: PBMCs. Every receptor here comes from a woman aged 30 to 39 in good health and CMV-seronegative.

The chain combines TRBV19 with TRBJ1-5; 7 positions agree with TRBD1. This CDR3 contains 20 residues. Germline V CDR1 and CDR2: LNHDA, SQIVND (reference sequence). With V trimmed by 0 bases and J by 2 bases, 16 bases remained unmatched. The CDR3 DNA sequence: TGTGCCAGTAGTATAGATCGTTACGTCGGCAGGGGGGAGGGCAATCAGCCCCAGCATTTT. It specifies CASSIDRYVGRGEGNQPQHF.

The chain is built from TRBV5-1 and TRBJ2-3, with 11 bases lining up with TRBD2. This CDR3 is built from 16 residues. V was pared by 4 bases and J by 4 bases, with 8 bases of the junction left unmatched. Germline V gene lookup returns CDR1 SGHRS and CDR2 YFSETQ. CDR3: CASSRSGTSGADTQYF. Written as DNA, the CDR3 is TGCGCCAGCAGCCGCTCAGGGACTAGCGGTGCAGATACGCAGTATTTT.

V gene TRBV18 combines with J gene TRBJ1-1; the match to TRBD1 covers 8 bases. This CDR3 comprises 13 residues. In germline, CDR1 is KGHSH, CDR2 LQKENI. The V segment lost 3 bases and the J segment 7 bases; nucleotides outside the gene matches: 4. The chain's CDR3 is CASSPKDRGEAFF. CDR3 DNA sequence: TGTGCCAGCTCACCCAAAGACAGGGGTGAAGCTTTCTTT.

The V gene is TRBV7-9, the J gene TRBJ2-3, with D hard to call. The CDR3 spans 12 residues. The V end lost 5 bases, the J end lost 0 bases, and 3 bases lay between the germline ends. CDR1 is SEHNR, CDR2 FQNEAQ, per germline (reference sequence). The CDR3 region has the DNA TGTGCCAGCAGCGCGAGCACAGATACGCAGTATTTT. Translated, it gives CASSASTDTQYF.

V gene TRBV11-2 combines with J gene TRBJ2-5; the match to TRBD1 covers 10 bases. The CDR3 loop spans 13 amino acids. Germline V CDR1 and CDR2: SGHAT, FQNNGV. Unmatched junction bases numbered 0, after V lost 6 bases and J lost 2 bases. CDR3 region: CASRGQGQETQYF. CDR3 nucleotides: TGTGCCAGCAGGGGACAGGGGCAAGAGACCCAGTACTTC.

The rearrangement links TRBV5-1 to TRBJ1-6; a weak D match, TRBD1 (5 bases). Trimming removed 1 base at V and 10 bases at J, with 9 bases between. The CDR3 is 13 amino acids. Looked up from germline, CDR1 is SGHRS and CDR2 is YFSETQ. The chain's CDR3 is CASSLTGLSPLHF. CDR3 in DNA: TGCGCCAGCAGCTTGACAGGCCTCTCACCCCTCCACTTT.

The chain carries TRBV29-1 and TRBJ2-1, with no clear D. This CDR3 contains 15 residues. V lost 1 base to trimming and J lost 2 bases, with 12 bases between them. Germline V gives CDR1 SQVTM, CDR2 ANQGSEA. The CDR3 bases are TGCAGCGTTGAAGTCACAGACACAGCCTACAATGAGCAGTTCTTC. It codes for CSVEVTDTAYNEQFF.

The chain joins TRBV2 to TRBJ2-7; the D is unclear. Germline V gene data show CDR1 as SNHLY and CDR2 as FYNNEI. CDR3 length equals 15 residues. V lost 0 bases and J lost 9, with 18 bases in between. DNA for the CDR3: TGTGCCAGCAGTGAAGCGGTGGGCAGGTCTCTGAGGCAGTACTTC. It translates to CASSEAVGRSLRQYF.

The CDR3 DNA reads TGTGCCAGCGGGTCCCGAGTCGACAGGGTGATCTATGGCTACACCTTC. This sequence encodes CASGSRVDRVIYGYTF. This rearrangement joins TRBV7-9 to TRBJ1-2; 7 bases match TRBD1. The CDR3 runs to 16 residues. Trimming cost V 8 bases and J 4 bases; bases outside gene matches: 16. Germline V lookup: CDR1 SEHNR, CDR2 FQNEAQ (reference sequence).

In this sample, this clone turned up once. The same CDR3 can be traced to other DNA sequences in this sample. The V call is TRBV27, the J call TRBJ1-5; tentatively, D is TRBD1 (5 bases). The CDR3 spans 15 residues. The germline V gene encodes CDR1 MNHEY and CDR2 SMNVEV (reference sequence). V was shortened by 2 bases and J by 7 bases, with 15 bases between the two germline ends. In DNA, the CDR3 is TGTGCCAGCAGTTTACGTCAGGGTTTGGGGCAGCCCCAGCATTTT. Its translation: CASSLRQGLGQPQHF.

The V gene is TRBV5-6, the J gene TRBJ1-2; possibly TRBD1 for D (5 bases). The CDR3 totals 17 residues. V lost 0 bases and J 0 bases, leaving 15 bases between the germline ends. The germline V gene has CDR1 SGHDT and CDR2 YYEEEE. The CDR3 coding sequence is TGTGCCAGCAGCTTGGCCTCTTTCCCAGGGCCTAACTATGGCTACACCTTC. This gives the protein CASSLASFPGPNYGYTF.

The V and J genes are TRBV30 and TRBJ2-1, with 7 bases lining up with TRBD2. This CDR3 comprises 13 residues. Germline V gives CDR1 GTSNPN, CDR2 SVGIG (reference sequence). V shed 4 bases and J 2 bases; nucleotides not matched to a gene: 2. The CDR3 bases are TGTGCCTGGACGGGACTACCCTACAATGAGCAGTTCTTC. This gives the protein CAWTGLPYNEQFF.

J is TRBJ2-5 and V is TRBV28; TRBD2 is a possible D gene (6 bases). The end of the DNA is better explained by TRBJ2-7, so the J call may be wrong. Germline CDR1 is MDHEN and CDR2 is SYDVKM. The CDR3 length is 13 residues. CDR3 region: CASIPAGTYEQYF. The CDR3 DNA reads TGTGCCAGCATCCCGGCGGGGACCTACGAGCAGTACTTC.

This clone was detected only once. The chain combines TRBV6-1 with TRBJ1-5, with 7 bases aligning to TRBD1. CDR3 length: 15 residues. V lost 3 bases to trimming and J lost 4 bases; unmatched junction nucleotides: 6. Germline V CDR1 and CDR2: MNHNS, SASEGT. CDR3 loop: CASSDPDRPNQPQHF. As DNA, the CDR3 is TGTGCCAGCAGTGACCCGGACAGGCCAAATCAGCCCCAGCATTTT.

The J gene is TRBJ2-3, the V gene TRBV11-2; TRBD1 agrees at 7 bases. J was trimmed by 6 bases and V by 1 base; bases with no gene match: 10. Germline V gives CDR1 SGHAT, CDR2 FQNNGV. The CDR3 is 16 residues long. Here the CDR3 DNA reads TGTGCCAGCAGCTTAGCCAGGGACAGTCCGGGCGATACGCAGTATTTT. Its protein product is CASSLARDSPGDTQYF.

The gene calls are TRBV5-1 and TRBJ2-5; a weak D match, TRBD1 (6 bases). Trimming stripped 2 bases from V and 5 bases from J, with 19 bases between. The CDR3 is 16 residues long. Germline loops: CDR1 SGHRS, CDR2 YFSETQ. CDR3 amino acids: CASSLGQQGSWETQYF. The DNA of the CDR3 is TGCGCCAGCAGCTTAGGTCAACAGGGCTCCTGGGAGACCCAGTACTTC.

The chain couples TRBV6-1 to TRBJ2-2; TRBD1 matches at 8 bases. The CDR3 sequence is 13 residues long. J gave up 1 base and V 11 bases, and 3 bases lay outside the gene matches. Per germline, CDR1 MNHNS and CDR2 SASEGT. CDR3 in amino acids: CAGGQGNTGELFF. CDR3 in DNA: TGTGCCGGCGGACAGGGGAACACCGGGGAGCTGTTTTTT.

This sequence joins TRBV7-2 and TRBJ1-1, with D possibly being TRBD1 (6 bases). In germline, CDR1 is SGHTA, CDR2 FQGNSA. Between the trimmed V and J ends, which lost 5 bases and 4 bases, there was a span of 11 bases. This CDR3 region has 13 residues. CDR3 sequence reads: CASSAQGGTEAFF. Written as DNA, the CDR3 is TGTGCCAGCAGCGCACAGGGTGGCACTGAAGCTTTCTTT. The full variable domain, rest sourced from reference TRBV7-2 and TRBJ1-1, is GAGVSQSPSNKVTEKGKDVELRCDPISGHTALYWYRQSLGQGLEFLIYFQGNSAPDKSGLPSDRFSAERTGGSVSTLTIQRTQQEDSAVYLCASSAQGGTEAFFGQGTRLTVV.

This chain links TRBV11-3 with TRBJ2-2; 10 bases agree with TRBD2. Trimming cost V 1 base and J 3 bases; bases outside gene matches: 8. The length of the CDR3 is 18 residues. Germline assignment: CDR1 SGHNT and CDR2 YENEEA. CDR3 loop: CASSLGEASGRYTGELFF. CDR3 coding DNA: TGTGCCAGCAGCTTAGGGGAGGCTAGCGGGAGATACACCGGGGAGCTGTTTTTT.

This chain links TRBV4-1 with TRBJ2-2; D gene ambiguous. The CDR3 is made up of 13 amino acids. V gave up 3 bases and J gave up 5 bases, with 7 bases separating them. CDR1 and CDR2 (germline): MGHRA, YSYEKL. The CDR3 region has the DNA TGCGCCAGCAGCCACCCAAATACCGGGGAGCTGTTTTTT. Translating it yields CASSHPNTGELFF.

The CDR3 here is CASKPTMNTEAFF. The CDR3 DNA follows: TGTGCCAGCAAACCGACAATGAACACTGAAGCTTTCTTT. The V and J genes are TRBV19 and TRBJ1-1, with D unresolved. Germline values: CDR1 LNHDA, CDR2 SQIVND (reference sequence). The CDR3 spans 13 residues. Trimming took off 9 bases at V and 0 bases at J, with 11 bases between the two ends.

The chain links TRBV6-1 to TRBJ2-2; weak D call: TRBD2 (5 bases). This CDR3 spans 13 amino acids. Germline assignment: CDR1 MNHNS and CDR2 SASEGT. Trimming removed 6 bases at V and 2 bases at J, with 7 bases between. The CDR3 nucleotides are TGTGCCAGCAGCCCGGGAAACACCGGGGAGCTGTTTTTT. As protein: CASSPGNTGELFF.

The chain combines TRBV6-5 with TRBJ1-4, with D perhaps TRBD1 (5 bases). This CDR3 is built from 13 residues. Trimming took 4 bases from V and 8 from J, leaving 11 bases between them. In germline, CDR1 is MNHEY, CDR2 SVGAGI. The CDR3 protein is CASSLGVGEKLFF. The CDR3 DNA reads as TGTGCCAGCAGTTTAGGGGTGGGAGAAAAACTGTTTTTT.

This sequence joins TRBV5-6 and TRBJ2-1; the D gene is possibly TRBD2 (5 bases). CDR3 length: 15 amino acids. Trimming took 3 bases from V and 0 from J, leaving 10 bases between them. Germline lookup yields CDR1 SGHDT and CDR2 YYEEEE. The CDR3 loop is CASSSEVGSYNEQFF. CDR3 bases: TGTGCCAGCAGCTCGGAGGTAGGCTCCTACAATGAGCAGTTCTTC.